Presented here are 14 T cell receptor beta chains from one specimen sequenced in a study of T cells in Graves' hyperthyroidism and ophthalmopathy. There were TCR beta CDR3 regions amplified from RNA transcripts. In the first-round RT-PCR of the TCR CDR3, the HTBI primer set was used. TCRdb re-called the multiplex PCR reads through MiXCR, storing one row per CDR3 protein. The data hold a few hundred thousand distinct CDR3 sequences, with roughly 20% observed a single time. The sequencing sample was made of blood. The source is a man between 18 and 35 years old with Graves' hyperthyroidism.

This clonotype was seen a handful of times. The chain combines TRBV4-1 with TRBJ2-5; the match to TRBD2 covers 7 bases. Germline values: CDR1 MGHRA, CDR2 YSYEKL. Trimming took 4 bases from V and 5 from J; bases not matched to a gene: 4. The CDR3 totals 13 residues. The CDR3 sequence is CASSLALAETQYF. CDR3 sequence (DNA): TGCGCCAGCAGCCTCGCACTAGCGGAGACCCAGTACTTC.

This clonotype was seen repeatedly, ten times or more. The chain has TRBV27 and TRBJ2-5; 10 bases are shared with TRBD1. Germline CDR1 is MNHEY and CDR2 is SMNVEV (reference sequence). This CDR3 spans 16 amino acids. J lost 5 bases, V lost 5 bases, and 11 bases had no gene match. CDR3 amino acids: CASSPGDRGIGETQYF. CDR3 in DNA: TGTGCCAGCAGTCCCGGGGACAGGGGAATAGGGGAGACCCAGTACTTC.

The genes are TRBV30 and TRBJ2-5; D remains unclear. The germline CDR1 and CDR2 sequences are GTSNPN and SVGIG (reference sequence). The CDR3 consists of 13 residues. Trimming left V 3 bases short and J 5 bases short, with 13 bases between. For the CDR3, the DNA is TGTGCCTGGAGGTTACCGGCCCGGGAGACCCAGTACTTC. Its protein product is CAWRLPARETQYF. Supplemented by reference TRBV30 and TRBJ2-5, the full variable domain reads SQTIHQWPATLVQPVGSPLSLECTVEGTSNPNLYWYRQAAGRGLQLLFYSVGIGQISSEVPQNLSASRPQDRQFILSSKKLLLSDSGFYLCAWRLPARETQYFGPGTRLLVL.

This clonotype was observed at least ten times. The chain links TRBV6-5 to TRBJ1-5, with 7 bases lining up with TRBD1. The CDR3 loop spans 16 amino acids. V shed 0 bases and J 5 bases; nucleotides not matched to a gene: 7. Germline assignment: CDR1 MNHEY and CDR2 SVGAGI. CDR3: CASSYSSGTVDQPQHF. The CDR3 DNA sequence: TGTGCCAGCAGTTACTCGAGCGGGACAGTTGATCAGCCCCAGCATTTT.

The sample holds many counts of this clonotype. CDR3 sequence: CASSVAPGLQEYGYTF. Written as DNA, the CDR3 is TGCGCCAGCAGCGTGGCCCCCGGGCTACAAGAGTATGGCTACACCTTC. The V call is TRBV5-1, the J call TRBJ1-2; D not resolved. The CDR3 spans 16 residues. Germline CDR1 and CDR2: SGHRS and YFSETQ. Trimming shortened V by 4 bases and J by 5 bases, and 21 bases separated the two germline ends.

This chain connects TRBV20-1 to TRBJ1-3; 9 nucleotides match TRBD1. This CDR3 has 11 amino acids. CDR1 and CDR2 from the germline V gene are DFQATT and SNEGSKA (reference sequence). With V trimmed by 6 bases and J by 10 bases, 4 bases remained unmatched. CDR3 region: CSARDRVTIYF. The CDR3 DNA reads TGCAGTGCAAGGGACAGGGTGACCATATATTTT.

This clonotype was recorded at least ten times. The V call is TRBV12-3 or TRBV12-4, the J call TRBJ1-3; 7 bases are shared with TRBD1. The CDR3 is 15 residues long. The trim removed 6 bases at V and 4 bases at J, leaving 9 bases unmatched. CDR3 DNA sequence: TGTGCCAGCAGCCCCAGGGGGACCGCCGGAAACACCATATATTTT. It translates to CASSPRGTAGNTIYF.

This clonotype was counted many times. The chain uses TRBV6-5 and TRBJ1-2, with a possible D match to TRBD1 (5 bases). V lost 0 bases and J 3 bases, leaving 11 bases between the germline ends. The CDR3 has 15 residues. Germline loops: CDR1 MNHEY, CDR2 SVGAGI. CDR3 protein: CASSYSGRAHYGYTF. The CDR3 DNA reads TGTGCCAGCAGTTACTCCGGCAGGGCCCACTATGGCTACACCTTC.

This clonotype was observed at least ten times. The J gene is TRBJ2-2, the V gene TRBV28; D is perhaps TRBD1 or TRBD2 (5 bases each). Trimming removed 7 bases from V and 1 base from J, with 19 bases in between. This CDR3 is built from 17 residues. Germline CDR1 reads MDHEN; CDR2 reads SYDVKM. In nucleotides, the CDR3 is TGTGCCAGCACCTCCCCCCGGGACGCCAGGAACACCGGGGAGCTGTTTTTT. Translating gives CASTSPRDARNTGELFF.

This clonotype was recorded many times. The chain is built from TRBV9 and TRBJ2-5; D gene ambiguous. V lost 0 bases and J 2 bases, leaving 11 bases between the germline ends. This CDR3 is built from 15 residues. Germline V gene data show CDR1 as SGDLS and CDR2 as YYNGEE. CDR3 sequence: CASSVGIQRQETQYF. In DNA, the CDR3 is TGTGCCAGCAGCGTAGGAATCCAGAGGCAAGAGACCCAGTACTTC.

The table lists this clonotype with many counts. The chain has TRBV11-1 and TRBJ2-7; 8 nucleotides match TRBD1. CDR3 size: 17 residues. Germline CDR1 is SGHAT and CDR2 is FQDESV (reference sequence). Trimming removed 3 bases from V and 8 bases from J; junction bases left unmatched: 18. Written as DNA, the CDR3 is TGTGCCAGCAGCTTCCGTCCTTCCGGGACAGGTGTTCTCAAGCAGTACTTC. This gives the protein CASSFRPSGTGVLKQYF. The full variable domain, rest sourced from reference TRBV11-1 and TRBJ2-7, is EAEVAQSPRYKITEKSQAVAFWCDPISGHATLYWYRQILGQGPELLVQFQDESVVDDSQLPKDRFSAERLKGVDSTLKIQPAELGDSAMYLCASSFRPSGTGVLKQYFGPGTRLTVT.

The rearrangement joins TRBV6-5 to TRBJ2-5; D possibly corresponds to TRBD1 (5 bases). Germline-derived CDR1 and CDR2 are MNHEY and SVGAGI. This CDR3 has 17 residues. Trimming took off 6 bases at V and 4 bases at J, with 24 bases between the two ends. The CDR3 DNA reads TGTGCCAGCAGCTTAGGGGTTGACTGGACGTGGAGAGAGACCCAGTACTTC. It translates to CASSLGVDWTWRETQYF.

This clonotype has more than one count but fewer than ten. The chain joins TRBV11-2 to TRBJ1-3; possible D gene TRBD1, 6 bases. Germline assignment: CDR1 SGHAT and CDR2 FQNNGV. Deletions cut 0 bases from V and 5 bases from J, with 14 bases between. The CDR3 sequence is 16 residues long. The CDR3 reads CASSLEFMTGRNTIYF. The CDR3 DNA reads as TGTGCCAGCAGCTTAGAGTTCATGACAGGCCGAAACACCATATATTTT.

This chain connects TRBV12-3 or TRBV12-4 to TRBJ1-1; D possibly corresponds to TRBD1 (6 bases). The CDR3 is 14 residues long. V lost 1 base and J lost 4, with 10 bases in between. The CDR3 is CASSLGATGTEAFF. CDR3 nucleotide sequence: TGTGCCAGCAGTTTAGGGGCGACAGGCACTGAAGCTTTCTTT.